Presented here are 22 T cell receptor beta chains from one specimen sequenced in a study of blood T cell repertoires in COVID-19. The method was immunoSEQ multiplex PCR; TCRdb's version includes in-frame clones alone and lacks a portion of them. The table lists about 57,000 clones, roughly 80% of them singletons, with 3.8% in the top ten. Source material: PBMCs or T cells enriched from blood (not recorded which). The receptors were sampled from a woman in her forties with acute COVID-19.

The V and J genes are TRBV7-2 and TRBJ1-4, with a tentative D call TRBD1 (6 bases). CDR1 is SGHTA, CDR2 FQGNSA, per germline. Trimming cost V 1 base and J 5 bases, with 11 bases left between them. CDR3 length: 15 residues. This chain's CDR3 is CASSLGRDTNEKLFF. CDR3 coding DNA: TGTGCCAGCAGCTTAGGCCGGGACACGAATGAAAAACTGTTTTTT.

In this sample, this clone turned up once. The chain carries TRBV7-6 and TRBJ2-1; D is possibly TRBD2 (5 bases). V was clipped by 0 bases and J by 0 bases, with 6 bases between them. CDR1 is SGHVS, CDR2 FNYEAQ, per germline. CDR3 size: 15 residues. CDR3 region: CASSLAGVSYNEQFF. The CDR3 DNA reads TGTGCCAGCAGCTTAGCGGGAGTCTCCTACAATGAGCAGTTCTTC.

CDR3 amino acids: CASSPPGQGNGYTF. In DNA, the CDR3 is TGCGCCAGCAGCCCACCGGGACAGGGTAATGGCTACACCTTC. The chain couples TRBV5-1 to TRBJ1-2; 9 bases align to TRBD1. This CDR3 spans 14 amino acids. The junction had 7 bases not matched to a gene; V was cut back by 4 bases and J by 6 bases. The germline V gene encodes CDR1 SGHRS and CDR2 YFSETQ.

The count of this clone is one. The chain carries TRBV7-9 and TRBJ2-3; 8 bases map to TRBD2. CDR1 and CDR2 (germline): SEHNR, FQNEAQ (reference sequence). The junction had 7 bases not matched to a gene; V was cut back by 5 bases and J by 0 bases. The CDR3 contains 16 residues. The CDR3 sequence: CASSKLASGSTDTQYF. Written as DNA, the CDR3 is TGTGCCAGCAGCAAACTGGCTAGCGGGAGCACAGATACGCAGTATTTT.

The J gene is TRBJ1-3, the V gene TRBV19, with D unresolved. The CDR3 covers 14 residues. The germline CDR1 and CDR2 sequences are LNHDA and SQIVND (reference sequence). Trimming took 5 bases from V and 1 from J, leaving 9 bases between them. The CDR3 reads CASSPGMSGNTIYF. CDR3 nucleotides: TGTGCCAGTAGTCCCGGGATGTCTGGAAACACCATATATTTT.

This chain links TRBV6-5 with TRBJ2-1; D possibly corresponds to TRBD1 (6 bases). Germline loops: CDR1 MNHEY, CDR2 SVGAGI. The CDR3 covers 15 residues. V was shortened by 5 bases and J by 5 bases, with 16 bases between the two germline ends. CDR3 nucleotide sequence: TGTGCCAGCAGTACTATGACAGGTATTAACAATGAGCAGTTCTTC. Translating it yields CASSTMTGINNEQFF.

The gene calls are TRBV7-8 and TRBJ1-2, with D uncertain. Looked up from germline, CDR1 is SGHVS and CDR2 is FQNEAQ. CDR3 length equals 15 residues. The V end lost 2 bases, the J end lost 1 base, and 11 bases lay between the germline ends. The CDR3: CASSLRRQHNYGYTF. The CDR3 nucleotides are TGTGCCAGCAGCTTACGGCGGCAGCATAACTATGGCTACACCTTC.

V usage is TRBV5-1 and J usage is TRBJ2-6, with a tentative D call TRBD1 (6 bases). The CDR3 is 17 residues long. V lost 0 bases and J 2 bases, leaving 12 bases between the germline ends. Per the germline V gene, CDR1 is SGHRS and CDR2 is YFSETQ. The CDR3 region has the DNA TGCGCCAGCAGCTTGGACCTAGGGGGACCTGGGGCCAACGTCCTGACTTTC. This codes for CASSLDLGGPGANVLTF.

V is TRBV7-9 and J is TRBJ1-1, with 7 bases lining up with TRBD1. J lost 1 base, V lost 5 bases, and 4 bases had no gene match. This CDR3 is built from 14 residues. Germline lookup yields CDR1 SEHNR and CDR2 FQNEAQ (reference sequence). The CDR3 loop reads CASSTWDRNTEAFF. The DNA for the CDR3 is TGTGCCAGCAGCACCTGGGACAGGAACACTGAAGCTTTCTTT.

This clone was found a few times. The V gene is TRBV5-6, the J gene TRBJ1-1, with 11 bases aligning to TRBD1. The V and J ends lost 0 bases and 5 bases, in that order; junction bases with no gene match: 3. This CDR3 contains 15 residues. CDR1 and CDR2 (germline): SGHDT, YYEEEE. This chain's CDR3 is CASSLAGTGGTEAFF. The CDR3 DNA reads TGTGCCAGCAGCTTGGCCGGGACAGGGGGGACTGAAGCTTTCTTT.

This chain joins TRBV10-2 and TRBJ2-7; 7 positions match TRBD2. Germline assignment: CDR1 WSHSY and CDR2 SAAADI. The junction had 9 bases not matched to a gene; V was cut back by 4 bases and J by 6 bases. This CDR3 has 14 residues. CDR3 loop: CASSGGGAEREQYF. The CDR3 coding sequence is TGCGCCAGCAGTGGCGGGGGAGCTGAGCGCGAGCAGTACTTC.

In its sample, this clone was seen a few times. The chain combines TRBV27 with TRBJ1-1, with 11 bases matching TRBD1. This CDR3 spans 14 amino acids. Germline lookup yields CDR1 MNHEY and CDR2 SMNVEV (reference sequence). The trim removed 4 bases at V and 5 bases at J, leaving 3 bases unmatched. The CDR3 DNA is TGTGCCAGCAGTTGGACAGGGGGCTGGACTGAAGCTTTCTTT. Translated: CASSWTGGWTEAFF.

V gene TRBV19 combines with J gene TRBJ1-2; tentative D call: TRBD1 (5 bases). Germline CDR1 reads LNHDA; CDR2 reads SQIVND (reference sequence). This CDR3 has 12 residues. V lost 11 bases and J 3 bases, leaving 13 bases between the germline ends. The CDR3 region is CAGRAGDYGYTF. CDR3 in DNA: TGTGCCGGGCGAGCGGGGGACTATGGCTACACCTTC.

The chain uses TRBV28 and TRBJ2-7; TRBD1 matches at 9 bases. The CDR3 runs to 15 residues. Trimming removed 5 bases from V and 5 bases from J; junction bases left unmatched: 10. Germline V CDR1 and CDR2: MDHEN, SYDVKM. CDR3 bases: TGTGCCAGCAGTGGACAGGGGAGGTCCGGGGACGAGCAGTACGTC. Amino acids: CASSGQGRSGDEQYV.

The V and J genes are TRBV7-3 and TRBJ1-6, with 7 bases lining up with TRBD1. The CDR3 runs 14 residues. V was clipped by 5 bases and J by 7 bases; unmatched bases: 5. CDR1 is SGHTA, CDR2 FQGTGA, per germline. The CDR3 coding sequence is TGTGCCAGCAGCCAGGGGGTTGGGAATTCACCCCTCCACTTT. Encoded protein: CASSQGVGNSPLHF.

The chain couples TRBV5-1 to TRBJ2-5, with a weak D call TRBD2 (5 bases). V was shortened by 4 bases and J by 5 bases, with 15 bases between the two germline ends. Looked up from germline, CDR1 is SGHRS and CDR2 is YFSETQ. The CDR3 spans 14 residues. This CDR3 is CASSRSGQGETQYF. Here the CDR3 DNA reads TGCGCCAGCAGCAGAAGCGGCCAAGGGGAGACCCAGTACTTC.

V gene TRBV19 combines with J gene TRBJ1-2; D might be TRBD1 (6 bases). The CDR3 covers 14 residues. The germline V and J ends were trimmed by 7 bases and 2 bases, with 14 bases remaining between them. Per the germline V gene, CDR1 is LNHDA and CDR2 is SQIVND (reference sequence). Here the CDR3 DNA reads TGTGCCAGTAAAGCCCAGGGGCAGAACTATGGCTACACCTTC. Translation: CASKAQGQNYGYTF.

In regard to this clone: The sample holds other DNA sequences that translate to the same CDR3. The chain is built from TRBV2 and TRBJ2-1, with D hard to call. There are 13 residues in the CDR3. The ends were cut back, 6 bases at V and 4 bases at J, with 10 bases in the middle. Germline CDR1 is SNHLY and CDR2 is FYNNEI. This CDR3 reads CASRRTDYNEQFF. The CDR3 region has the DNA TGTGCCAGCAGGAGAACTGATTACAATGAGCAGTTCTTC.

V gene TRBV12-5 combines with J gene TRBJ2-5; TRBD2 agrees at 11 bases. CDR1 and CDR2 (germline): LGHNT, FRNRAP. V lost 5 bases to trimming and J lost 3 bases; unmatched junction nucleotides: 2. The CDR3 has 14 residues. The CDR3: CASGPGLAEETQYF. As DNA, the CDR3 is TGTGCTAGTGGTCCGGGACTAGCGGAAGAGACCCAGTACTTC. Combining the CDR3 with reference TRBV12-5 and TRBJ2-5 gives the whole variable domain DARVTQTPRHKVTEMGQEVTMRCQPILGHNTVFWYRQTMMQGLELLAYFRNRAPLDDSGMPKDRFSAEMPDATLATLKIQPSEPRDSAVYFCASGPGLAEETQYFGPGTRLLVL.

In DNA, the CDR3 is TGTGCCAGCTCTCTGGCGGGACGCACCGGGGAGCTGTTTTTT. Protein: CASSLAGRTGELFF. V usage is TRBV18 and J usage is TRBJ2-2, with a possible D match to TRBD2 (6 bases). V lost 6 bases, J lost 4 bases, and 12 bases lay in between. The CDR3 is 14 amino acids. Per the germline V gene, CDR1 is KGHSH and CDR2 is LQKENI.

The table lists this clone with a few counts. J is TRBJ1-3 and V is TRBV2; D might be TRBD1 (5 bases). V was clipped by 5 bases and J by 0 bases, with 11 bases between them. CDR1 and CDR2 from the germline V gene are SNHLY and FYNNEI. The CDR3 consists of 15 residues. In DNA, the CDR3 is TGTGCCAGCAGTCGGGGGATCAGCTCTGGAAACACCATATATTTT. Amino acid sequence: CASSRGISSGNTIYF.

This clone came up once. The J gene is TRBJ2-5, the V gene TRBV11-3; 9 nucleotides align to TRBD2. J was trimmed by 5 bases and V by 1 base; bases with no gene match: 5. The CDR3 is made up of 15 amino acids. The germline CDR1 and CDR2 sequences are SGHNT and YENEEA. CDR3 loop: CASSLGGLAGETQYF. CDR3 nucleotide sequence: TGTGCCAGCAGCTTAGGGGGACTAGCTGGGGAGACCCAGTACTTC.